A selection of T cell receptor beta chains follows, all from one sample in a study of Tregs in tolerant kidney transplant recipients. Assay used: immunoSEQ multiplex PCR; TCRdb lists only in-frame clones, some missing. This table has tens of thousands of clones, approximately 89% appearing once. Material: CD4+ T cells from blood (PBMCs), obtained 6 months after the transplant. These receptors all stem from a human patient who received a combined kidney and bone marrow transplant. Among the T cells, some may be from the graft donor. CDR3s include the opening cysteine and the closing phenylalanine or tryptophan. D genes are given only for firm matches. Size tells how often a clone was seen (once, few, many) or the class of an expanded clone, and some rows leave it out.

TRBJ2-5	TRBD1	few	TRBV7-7	CASSSNVGQQETQYF	TGTGCCAGCAGCTCTAACGTGGGACAGCAAGAGACCCAGTACTTC
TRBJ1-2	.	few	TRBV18	CASSQQVYGYTF	TGTGCCAGCTCACAACAAGTCTATGGCTACACCTTC
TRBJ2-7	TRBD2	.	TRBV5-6	CASSHLMGGVAYEQYF	TGTGCCAGCAGCCATTTGATGGGAGGGGTGGCTTACGAGCAGTACTTC
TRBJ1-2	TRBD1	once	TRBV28	CASRGGGQGIEGYTF	TGTGCCAGCAGGGGAGGGGGACAGGGAATAGAGGGCTACACCTTC
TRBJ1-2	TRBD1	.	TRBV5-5	CASSLFRGQGIFGYTF	TGTGCCAGCAGCTTGTTTCGGGGACAGGGGATCTTTGGCTACACCTTC
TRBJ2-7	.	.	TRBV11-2	CASSSRVYEQYF	TGTGCCAGCAGCTCCCGGGTCTACGAGCAGTACTTC
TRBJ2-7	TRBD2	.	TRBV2	CATRGAGGSYEQYF	TGTGCCACTAGGGGTGCGGGAGGGTCCTACGAGCAGTACTTC
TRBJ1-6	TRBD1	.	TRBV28	CASSLDREDSPLHF	TGTGCCAGCAGTTTAGACAGGGAGGATTCACCCCTCCACTTT
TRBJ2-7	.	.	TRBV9	CASSVASQGIHEQYF	TGTGCCAGCAGCGTAGCTAGCCAGGGGATACACGAGCAGTACTTC
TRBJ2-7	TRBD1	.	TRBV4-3	CASSQAPGQGAYEQYF	TGCGCCAGCAGCCAGGCGCCGGGACAGGGGGCTTACGAGCAGTACTTC
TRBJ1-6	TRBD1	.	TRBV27	CASSLLYRGQSPLHF	TGTGCCAGCAGTTTATTGTACAGGGGGCAATCACCCCTCCACTTT
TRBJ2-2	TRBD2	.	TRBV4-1	CASSQEGLAGAPDTGELFF	TGCGCCAGCAGCCAAGAGGGACTAGCGGGAGCTCCGGACACCGGGGAGCTGTTTTTT
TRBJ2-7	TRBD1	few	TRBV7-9	CAGSPLTGGIYEQYF	TGTGCCGGGTCTCCTCTTACAGGGGGCATCTACGAGCAGTACTTC
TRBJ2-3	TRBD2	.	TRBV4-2	CASSQVFPGGQDTQYF	TGTGCCAGCAGCCAAGTTTTTCCGGGGGGGCAAGATACGCAGTATTTT
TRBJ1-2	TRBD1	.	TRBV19	CASSIDRRREQGSVF	TGTGCCAGTAGTATAGACCGTCGCCGAGAACAGGGGTCCGTCTTC
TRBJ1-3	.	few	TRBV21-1	CASSNGELLSGNTIYF	TGTGCCAGCAGCAACGGAGAGCTCCTCTCTGGAAACACCATATATTTT
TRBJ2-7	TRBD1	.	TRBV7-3	CASSLTGGMYEQYF	TGTGCCAGCAGCCTAACAGGGGGCATGTACGAGCAGTACTTC
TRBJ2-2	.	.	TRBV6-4	CASSASPPAGELFF	TGTGCCAGCAGTGCTTCGCCTCCGGCCGGGGAGCTGTTTTTT
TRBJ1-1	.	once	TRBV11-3	CASSLVGRVTEAFF	TGTGCCAGCAGCTTAGTTGGGAGGGTCACTGAAGCTTTCTTT
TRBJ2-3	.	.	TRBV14	CASSQGPRLDTQYF	TGTGCCAGCAGCCAAGGCCCGAGATTGGATACGCAGTATTTT
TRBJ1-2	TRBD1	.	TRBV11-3	CASSGRQGKWNGYTF	TGTGCCAGCAGCGGACGACAGGGGAAGTGGAATGGCTACACCTTC
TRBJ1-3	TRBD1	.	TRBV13	CASSLDRGGGNTIYF	TGTGCCAGCAGCTTGGACAGGGGAGGTGGAAACACCATATATTTT
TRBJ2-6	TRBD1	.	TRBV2	CASSDRAGANVLTF	TGTGCCAGCAGCGACAGGGCTGGGGCCAACGTCCTGACTTTC
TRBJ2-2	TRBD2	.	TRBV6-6	CASSTRGGSGELFF	TGTGCCAGCAGTACCCGCGGGGGGAGCGGGGAGCTGTTTTTT
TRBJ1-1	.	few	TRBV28	CASNREEGAFF	TGTGCCAGCAACAGGGAAGAGGGAGCTTTCTTT
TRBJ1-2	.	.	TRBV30	CAWSQGLVYYGYTF	TGTGCCTGGAGCCAGGGGTTGGTATATTATGGCTACACCTTC
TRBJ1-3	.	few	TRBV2	CASSDRGWHTIYF	TGTGCCAGCAGTGACAGGGGATGGCACACCATATATTTT
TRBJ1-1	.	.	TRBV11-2	CASSLVRDILTFF	TGTGCCAGCAGCTTAGTTCGCGACATTTTAACTTTCTTT
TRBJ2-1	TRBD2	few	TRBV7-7	CASSLGRSGSDEQFF	TGTGCCAGCAGCTTAGGTAGGAGCGGGAGTGATGAGCAGTTCTTC
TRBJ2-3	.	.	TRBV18	CASSPPGAGFGTDTQYF	TGTGCCAGCTCACCACCAGGAGCAGGGTTCGGCACAGATACGCAGTATTTT
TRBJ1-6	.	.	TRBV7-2	CASSFRLSQGLGSPLHF	TGTGCCAGCAGCTTTCGTCTCTCTCAGGGTCTCGGCTCACCCCTCCACTTT
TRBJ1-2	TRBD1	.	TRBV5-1	CASSLWTGGNYGYTF	TGCGCCAGCAGCCTATGGACAGGGGGAAACTATGGCTACACCTTC